This TCR beta chain appears in the sequencing data of a study of shared clonotypes between healthy human individuals. At the level of the study: Participating donors consisted of two women and a few men aged 18 to 49.

V was trimmed by 6 bases and J by 5 bases, leaving 22 bases between them. The CDR3 covers 16 residues. In germline, CDR1 is LNHDA, CDR2 SQIVND (reference sequence). Method: immunoSEQ multiplex PCR; TCRdb's copy keeps in-frame clones and lacks some. The sample consists of about 490,000 clones, less than 80% of them appearing once. This clonotype originated in a woman between 40 and 50 years old in good health. Some clones in this sample may be carry-over from other donors' samples. Sample: PBMCs. The chain recombines TRBV19 with TRBJ1-2; weak D call: TRBD1 (6 bases). Here the CDR3 DNA reads TGTGCCAGTAGCACCCTCGGGGGCGGGCTCCTTTATGGCTACACCTTC. Its translation is CASSTLGGGLLYGYTF.